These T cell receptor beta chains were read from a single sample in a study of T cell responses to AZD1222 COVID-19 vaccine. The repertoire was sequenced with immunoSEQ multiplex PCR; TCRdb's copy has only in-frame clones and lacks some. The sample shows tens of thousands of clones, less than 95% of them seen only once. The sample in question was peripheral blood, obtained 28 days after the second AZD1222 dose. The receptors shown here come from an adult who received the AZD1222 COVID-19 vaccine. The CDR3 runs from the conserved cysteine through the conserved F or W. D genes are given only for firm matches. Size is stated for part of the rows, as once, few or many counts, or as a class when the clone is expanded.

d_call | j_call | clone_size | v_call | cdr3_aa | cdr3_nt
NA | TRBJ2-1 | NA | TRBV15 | CATSTPRGSSYNEQFF | TGTGCCACCAGCACCCCAAGAGGAAGCTCCTACAATGAGCAGTTCTTC
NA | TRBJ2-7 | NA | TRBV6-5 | CTSSYGVLGGDEQYF | TGTACCAGCAGTTACGGAGTATTAGGCGGCGACGAGCAGTACTTC
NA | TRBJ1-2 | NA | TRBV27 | CASSPLHLGQDLNYGYTF | TGTGCCAGCAGTCCGTTACATCTCGGCCAGGACCTTAACTATGGCTACACCTTC
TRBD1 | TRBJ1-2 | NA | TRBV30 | CAWRGQIVGYGYTF | TGTGCCTGGAGGGGACAGATCGTTGGCTATGGCTACACCTTC
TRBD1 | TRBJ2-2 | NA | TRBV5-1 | CASSLDRTGGGGELFF | TGCGCCAGCAGCTTGGATCGGACAGGGGGAGGCGGGGAGCTGTTTTTT
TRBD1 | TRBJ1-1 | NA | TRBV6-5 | CASSSTGGEATEAFF | TGTGCCAGCAGTTCCACAGGGGGTGAGGCCACTGAAGCTTTCTTT
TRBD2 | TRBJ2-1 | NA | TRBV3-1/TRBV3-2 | CASSQVAGYNEQFF | TGTGCCAGCAGCCAAGTAGCGGGGTACAATGAGCAGTTCTTC
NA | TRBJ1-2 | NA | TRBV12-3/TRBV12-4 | CASSREGSYGYTF | TGTGCCAGCAGCCGGGAGGGGTCGTATGGCTACACCTTC
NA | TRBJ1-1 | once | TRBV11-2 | CASSLVPEGEAFF | TGTGCCAGCAGCTTAGTCCCGGAGGGGGAGGCTTTCTTT
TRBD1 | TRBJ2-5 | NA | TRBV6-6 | CASSSTGQGQTQYF | TGTGCCAGCAGTTCTACGGGACAGGGTCAGACCCAGTACTTC
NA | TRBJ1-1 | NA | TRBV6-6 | CASREGGSEAFF | TGTGCCAGCAGGGAAGGAGGGTCTGAAGCTTTCTTT
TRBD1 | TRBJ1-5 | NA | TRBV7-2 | CASSFDRALGPQHF | TGTGCCAGCAGCTTCGACAGGGCCCTAGGGCCCCAGCATTTT
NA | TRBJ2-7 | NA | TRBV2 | CANQGHRGEQYF | TGTGCCAATCAGGGGCACCGTGGGGAGCAGTACTTC
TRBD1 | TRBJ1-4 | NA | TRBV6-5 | CASSYSTGQRNEKLFF | TGTGCCAGCAGTTACTCGACGGGACAGCGGAATGAAAAACTGTTTTTT
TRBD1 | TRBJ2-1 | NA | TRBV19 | CASRDSTYNEQFF | TGTGCCAGTCGGGACAGTACCTACAATGAGCAGTTCTTC
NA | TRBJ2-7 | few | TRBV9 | CASSPARGYEQYF | TGTGCCAGCAGCCCCGCTAGGGGCTACGAGCAGTACTTC
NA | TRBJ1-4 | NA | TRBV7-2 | CASSLDFFVEKLFF | TGTGCCAGCAGCTTAGACTTTTTTGTTGAAAAACTGTTTTTT
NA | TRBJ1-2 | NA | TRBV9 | CASSAQGRVHGYTF | TGTGCCAGCAGCGCCCAAGGAAGGGTCCATGGCTACACCTTC
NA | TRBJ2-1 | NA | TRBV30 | CAWSAPGAERRFF | TGTGCCTGGAGTGCCCCCGGGGCCGAGAGGCGGTTCTTC